These T cell receptor beta chains were read from a single sample in a study of shared clonotypes between healthy human individuals. Sequencing was performed with immunoSEQ multiplex PCR; in TCRdb, only in-frame clones are kept and a portion is missing. The table lists roughly 2.5 million clones, just over 90% of them singletons. Sequences were obtained from naive CD4+ T cells sorted from blood. The receptors shown here come from a man aged 18 to 29 in good health. Each CDR3 is given with its conserved first and last residue. Fields, in order: V gene, D gene, J gene, clone size, CDR3 length, CDR3 DNA, CDR3 protein. A D gene is named only where the DNA matches it firmly. Clone size appears in some rows only: once, few, many, or a class for an expanded clone.

V gene: TRBV19; D gene: TRBD2; J gene: TRBJ2-1; clone size: .; CDR3 length: 15; CDR3 DNA: TGTGCCAGTAGTATAACTAGCGGGGTATACAATGAGCAGTTCTTC; CDR3 protein: CASSITSGVYNEQFF
V gene: TRBV29-1; D gene: .; J gene: TRBJ2-1; clone size: .; CDR3 length: 13; CDR3 DNA: TGCAGCGTTGAAGATCCCTCTCACAATGAGCAGTTCTTC; CDR3 protein: CSVEDPSHNEQFF
V gene: TRBV7-2; D gene: .; J gene: TRBJ2-3; clone size: .; CDR3 length: 13; CDR3 DNA: TGTGCCAGCAGCCCTCGGTCGGGGGATACGCAGTATTTT; CDR3 protein: CASSPRSGDTQYF
V gene: TRBV30; D gene: TRBD1; J gene: TRBJ1-2; clone size: few; CDR3 length: 14; CDR3 DNA: TGTGCCTGGAGTGCGGACAGGGGGCCTTATGGCTACACCTTC; CDR3 protein: CAWSADRGPYGYTF
V gene: TRBV28; D gene: TRBD2; J gene: TRBJ2-7; clone size: .; CDR3 length: 12; CDR3 DNA: TGTGCCAGCAAGGGACTAAACTACGAGCAGTACTTC; CDR3 protein: CASKGLNYEQYF
V gene: TRBV6-6; D gene: .; J gene: TRBJ2-6; clone size: .; CDR3 length: 13; CDR3 DNA: TGTGCCAGCAGTCTCCCCGGGGCCAACGTCCTGACTTTC; CDR3 protein: CASSLPGANVLTF
V gene: TRBV30; D gene: TRBD1; J gene: TRBJ1-2; clone size: .; CDR3 length: 15; CDR3 DNA: TGTGCCTGGACATACGAGACAGGGTTTTTTTATGGCTACACCTTC; CDR3 protein: CAWTYETGFFYGYTF
V gene: TRBV5-6; D gene: .; J gene: TRBJ1-5; clone size: .; CDR3 length: 15; CDR3 DNA: TGTGCCAGCAGCTTAAGCAGTCGGGGCAATCAGCCCCAGCATTTT; CDR3 protein: CASSLSSRGNQPQHF
V gene: TRBV5-4; D gene: TRBD1; J gene: TRBJ2-3; clone size: .; CDR3 length: 13; CDR3 DNA: TGTGCCAGCAGGACAGGGACCACAGATACGCAGTATTTT; CDR3 protein: CASRTGTTDTQYF
V gene: TRBV11-3; D gene: .; J gene: TRBJ1-1; clone size: .; CDR3 length: 15; CDR3 DNA: TGTGCCAGCAGCTTAGGCGTCGGCAGAGGGGATGAAGCTTTCTTT; CDR3 protein: CASSLGVGRGDEAFF
V gene: TRBV6-5; D gene: TRBD2; J gene: TRBJ2-7; clone size: .; CDR3 length: 16; CDR3 DNA: TGTGCCAGCAGTTATAAGGCGGGAGGAGCTCTCAACGAGCAGTACTTC; CDR3 protein: CASSYKAGGALNEQYF
V gene: TRBV14; D gene: .; J gene: TRBJ1-2; clone size: .; CDR3 length: 16; CDR3 DNA: TGTGCCAGCAGCCAAGATCTAGGGGGTGGCAACTATGGCTACACCTTC; CDR3 protein: CASSQDLGGGNYGYTF
V gene: TRBV7-2; D gene: .; J gene: TRBJ2-1; clone size: .; CDR3 length: 14; CDR3 DNA: TGTGCCAGCAGTTTAATAGCAGATAACAATGAGCAGTTCTTC; CDR3 protein: CASSLIADNNEQFF
V gene: TRBV18; D gene: .; J gene: TRBJ1-2; clone size: .; CDR3 length: 13; CDR3 DNA: TGTGCCAGCCATCAAGGGGCTAACTATGGCTACACCTTC; CDR3 protein: CASHQGANYGYTF
V gene: TRBV11-3; D gene: .; J gene: TRBJ2-7; clone size: .; CDR3 length: 15; CDR3 DNA: TGTGCCAGCAGCTTATTGGGACTTACAGGGTACGAGCAGTACTTC; CDR3 protein: CASSLLGLTGYEQYF
V gene: TRBV10-3; D gene: .; J gene: TRBJ2-7; clone size: .; CDR3 length: 12; CDR3 DNA: TGTGCCACCTCCGGCGACGGGGACGAGCAGTACTTC; CDR3 protein: CATSGDGDEQYF
V gene: TRBV10-3; D gene: .; J gene: TRBJ2-3; clone size: .; CDR3 length: 12; CDR3 DNA: TGTGCCACCGGGACCCGGCCAGATACGCAGTATTTT; CDR3 protein: CATGTRPDTQYF
V gene: TRBV7-6; D gene: TRBD2; J gene: TRBJ2-5; clone size: .; CDR3 length: 16; CDR3 DNA: TGTGCCAGCAGCGCCACCGGACTAGCGACCCAAGAGACCCAGTACTTC; CDR3 protein: CASSATGLATQETQYF
V gene: TRBV7-2; D gene: .; J gene: TRBJ1-1; clone size: .; CDR3 length: 15; CDR3 DNA: TGTGCCAGCAGCTTAGTGGGCAGGGGACACACTGAAGCTTTCTTT; CDR3 protein: CASSLVGRGHTEAFF
V gene: TRBV5-1; D gene: .; J gene: TRBJ1-3; clone size: .; CDR3 length: 13; CDR3 DNA: TGCGCCAGCAGCGATGGCCCTGGAAACACCATATATTTT; CDR3 protein: CASSDGPGNTIYF
V gene: TRBV5-1; D gene: TRBD2; J gene: TRBJ2-1; clone size: .; CDR3 length: 15; CDR3 DNA: TGCGCCAGCAGCATAGCGGGAGATTGGTACAATGAGCAGTTCTTC; CDR3 protein: CASSIAGDWYNEQFF
V gene: TRBV30; D gene: .; J gene: TRBJ1-1; clone size: .; CDR3 length: 14; CDR3 DNA: TGTGCCTGGAGTGAGACATTCAAGAACACTGAAGCTTTCTTT; CDR3 protein: CAWSETFKNTEAFF
V gene: TRBV5-1; D gene: TRBD1; J gene: TRBJ2-3; clone size: .; CDR3 length: 16; CDR3 DNA: TGCGCCAGCAGACCGTATGACAGGGATGGTACAGATACGCAGTATTTT; CDR3 protein: CASRPYDRDGTDTQYF
V gene: TRBV11-3; D gene: TRBD2; J gene: TRBJ2-2; clone size: .; CDR3 length: 18; CDR3 DNA: TGTGCCAGCAGCTCATTTAGCCCGGGGGGGTGGAACACCGGGGAGCTGTTTTTT; CDR3 protein: CASSSFSPGGWNTGELFF
V gene: TRBV11-2; D gene: .; J gene: TRBJ1-2; clone size: .; CDR3 length: 15; CDR3 DNA: TGTGCCAGCAGAAATACAGGGAGAGCTAACTATGGCTACACCTTC; CDR3 protein: CASRNTGRANYGYTF
V gene: TRBV6-1; D gene: TRBD1; J gene: TRBJ1-2; clone size: .; CDR3 length: 15; CDR3 DNA: TGTGCCAGCAGTGCGACCAGGGGGGGCGCGGATGGCTACACCTTC; CDR3 protein: CASSATRGGADGYTF
V gene: TRBV6-4; D gene: .; J gene: TRBJ1-1; clone size: .; CDR3 length: 13; CDR3 DNA: TGTGCCAGCAGGGTACGGGAGAACACTGAAGCTTTCTTT; CDR3 protein: CASRVRENTEAFF
V gene: TRBV6-6; D gene: TRBD1; J gene: TRBJ1-4; clone size: .; CDR3 length: 14; CDR3 DNA: TGTGCCAGCAGTTATGGGCAGGGGGTCGAAAAACTGTTTTTT; CDR3 protein: CASSYGQGVEKLFF
V gene: TRBV2; D gene: TRBD2; J gene: TRBJ2-7; clone size: .; CDR3 length: 13; CDR3 DNA: TGTGCCAGCCGGCTAGCGGGGGCGTGGGAGCAGTACTTC; CDR3 protein: CASRLAGAWEQYF
V gene: TRBV6-5; D gene: .; J gene: TRBJ2-1; clone size: once; CDR3 length: 13; CDR3 DNA: TGTGCCCGCAGCCGGACCTTGGACAATGAGCAGTTCTTC; CDR3 protein: CARSRTLDNEQFF
V gene: TRBV4-3; D gene: TRBD2; J gene: TRBJ2-2; clone size: .; CDR3 length: 16; CDR3 DNA: TGCGCCAGCAGCCAAGAAGGGACTAGCATTAGGGGGGAGCTGTTTTTT; CDR3 protein: CASSQEGTSIRGELFF
V gene: TRBV5-1; D gene: .; J gene: TRBJ1-4; clone size: .; CDR3 length: 15; CDR3 DNA: TGCGCCAGCACCTTATTTGGACAAAGTAATGAAAAACTGTTTTTT; CDR3 protein: CASTLFGQSNEKLFF
V gene: TRBV10-3; D gene: TRBD2; J gene: TRBJ2-7; clone size: .; CDR3 length: 14; CDR3 DNA: TGTGCCATCAGCGGACTAGCGGGAGATTACGAGCAGTACTTC; CDR3 protein: CAISGLAGDYEQYF
V gene: TRBV6-1; D gene: .; J gene: TRBJ1-3; clone size: .; CDR3 length: 15; CDR3 DNA: TGTGCCAGCAGTGTATCAGGACCCTCTGGAAACACCATATATTTT; CDR3 protein: CASSVSGPSGNTIYF
V gene: TRBV29-1; D gene: .; J gene: TRBJ2-7; clone size: .; CDR3 length: 12; CDR3 DNA: TGCAGCGTTGGTCGAGACTCCTACGAGCAGTACTTC; CDR3 protein: CSVGRDSYEQYF
V gene: TRBV14; D gene: TRBD2; J gene: TRBJ2-1; clone size: .; CDR3 length: 16; CDR3 DNA: TGTGCCAGCAGCCTTCTGACTAGCGGGAGGCTCGGCGAGCAGTTCTTC; CDR3 protein: CASSLLTSGRLGEQFF
V gene: TRBV6-1; D gene: .; J gene: TRBJ2-3; clone size: .; CDR3 length: 17; CDR3 DNA: TGTGCCAGCAGTGAAACCCCGGCGGCCTTGCACACAGATACGCAGTATTTT; CDR3 protein: CASSETPAALHTDTQYF
V gene: TRBV5-4; D gene: .; J gene: TRBJ2-5; clone size: .; CDR3 length: 13; CDR3 DNA: TGTGCCAGCAGCACTGACACAAAAGAGACCCAGTACTTC; CDR3 protein: CASSTDTKETQYF
V gene: TRBV19; D gene: TRBD1; J gene: TRBJ1-2; clone size: .; CDR3 length: 17; CDR3 DNA: TGTGCCAGTAGTATCCTCAAGGGACAGGGCTTGATCTATGGCTACACCTTC; CDR3 protein: CASSILKGQGLIYGYTF
V gene: TRBV15; D gene: TRBD1; J gene: TRBJ1-1; clone size: .; CDR3 length: 15; CDR3 DNA: TGTGCCACCAGCCCGCGGGACAGAATGAACACTGAAGCTTTCTTT; CDR3 protein: CATSPRDRMNTEAFF
V gene: TRBV23-1; D gene: .; J gene: TRBJ2-3; clone size: .; CDR3 length: 17; CDR3 DNA: TGCGCCAGCAGTCAATCCAGGGGCGGGAACCGCACAGATACGCAGTATTTT; CDR3 protein: CASSQSRGGNRTDTQYF
V gene: TRBV28; D gene: .; J gene: TRBJ2-1; clone size: .; CDR3 length: 14; CDR3 DNA: TGTGCCAGCAGTTTAGATTGGGGCCGAGGAAGGCAGTTCTTC; CDR3 protein: CASSLDWGRGRQFF
V gene: TRBV10-3; D gene: .; J gene: TRBJ2-3; clone size: .; CDR3 length: 14; CDR3 DNA: TGTGCCATCAGTGATCACCCAGGGCCAGATACGCAGTATTTT; CDR3 protein: CAISDHPGPDTQYF
V gene: TRBV2; D gene: .; J gene: TRBJ1-2; clone size: .; CDR3 length: 12; CDR3 DNA: TGTGCCAGCAGTGGGAAGGTTGGCGGCTACACCTTC; CDR3 protein: CASSGKVGGYTF
V gene: TRBV7-2; D gene: .; J gene: TRBJ2-1; clone size: once; CDR3 length: 18; CDR3 DNA: TGTGCCAGCAGCTTAGGGAGGCGGCCAGAAAAATCCTACAATGAGCAGTTCTTC; CDR3 protein: CASSLGRRPEKSYNEQFF
V gene: TRBV28; D gene: TRBD1; J gene: TRBJ1-1; clone size: once; CDR3 length: 15; CDR3 DNA: TGTGCCAGCAGTCATACAAGGGGGCAGAACACTGAAGCTTTCTTT; CDR3 protein: CASSHTRGQNTEAFF
V gene: TRBV2; D gene: .; J gene: TRBJ1-5; clone size: .; CDR3 length: 12; CDR3 DNA: TGTGCCAGCAGTCCAGGGAGTCAGCCCCAGCATTTT; CDR3 protein: CASSPGSQPQHF
V gene: TRBV5-6; D gene: TRBD1; J gene: TRBJ2-5; clone size: .; CDR3 length: 13; CDR3 DNA: TGTGCCAGCAGCCGGGGACAGTACGAGACCCAGTACTTC; CDR3 protein: CASSRGQYETQYF
V gene: TRBV27; D gene: TRBD1; J gene: TRBJ1-6; clone size: .; CDR3 length: 14; CDR3 DNA: TGTGCCAGCAGCCCCGGGACAGGGAATTCACCCCTCCACTTT; CDR3 protein: CASSPGTGNSPLHF
V gene: TRBV6-6; D gene: TRBD1; J gene: TRBJ2-3; clone size: .; CDR3 length: 15; CDR3 DNA: TGTGCCAGCAGGATGACCGGGACAGGGTGGGGTACGCAGTATTTT; CDR3 protein: CASRMTGTGWGTQYF